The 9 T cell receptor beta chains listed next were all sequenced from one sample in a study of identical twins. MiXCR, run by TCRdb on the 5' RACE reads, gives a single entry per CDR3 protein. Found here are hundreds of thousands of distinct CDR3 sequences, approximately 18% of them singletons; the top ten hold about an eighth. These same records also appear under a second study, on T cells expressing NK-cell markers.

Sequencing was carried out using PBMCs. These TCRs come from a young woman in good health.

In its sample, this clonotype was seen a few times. Here the CDR3 reads CASSYSFDYEQYF. CDR3 in DNA: TGTGCCAGCAGTTACTCGTTTGACTACGAGCAGTACTTC. The V and J genes are TRBV6-5 and TRBJ2-7; D uncertain. V lost 0 bases to trimming and J lost 3 bases, with 6 bases between them. CDR1 MNHEY and CDR2 SVGAGI come from the germline V gene. This CDR3 has 13 residues.

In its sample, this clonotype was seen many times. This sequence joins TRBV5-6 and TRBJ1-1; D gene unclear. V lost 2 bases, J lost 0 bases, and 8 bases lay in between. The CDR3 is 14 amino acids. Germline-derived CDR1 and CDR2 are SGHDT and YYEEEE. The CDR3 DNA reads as TGTGCCAGCAGCTTATATGGCCTGAACACTGAAGCTTTCTTT. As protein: CASSLYGLNTEAFF.

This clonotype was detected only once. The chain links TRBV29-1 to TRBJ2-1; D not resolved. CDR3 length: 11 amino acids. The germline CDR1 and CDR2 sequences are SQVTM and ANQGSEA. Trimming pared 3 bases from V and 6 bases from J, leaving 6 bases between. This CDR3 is CSVERVNEQFF. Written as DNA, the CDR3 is TGCAGCGTTGAGCGAGTCAATGAGCAGTTCTTC.

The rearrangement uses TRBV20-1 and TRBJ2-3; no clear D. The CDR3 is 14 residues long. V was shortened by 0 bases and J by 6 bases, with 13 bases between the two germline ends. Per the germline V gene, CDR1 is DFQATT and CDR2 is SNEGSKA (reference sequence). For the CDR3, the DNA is TGCAGTGCTAGAGATGGCGGACCGGGCGATACGCAGTATTTT. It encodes CSARDGGPGDTQYF.

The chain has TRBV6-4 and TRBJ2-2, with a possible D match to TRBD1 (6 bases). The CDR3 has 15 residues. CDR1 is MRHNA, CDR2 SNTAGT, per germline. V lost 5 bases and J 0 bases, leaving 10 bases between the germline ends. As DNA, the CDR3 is TGTGCCAGCAGTCAGGGGAGTCCGAACACCGGGGAGCTGTTTTTT. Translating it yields CASSQGSPNTGELFF.

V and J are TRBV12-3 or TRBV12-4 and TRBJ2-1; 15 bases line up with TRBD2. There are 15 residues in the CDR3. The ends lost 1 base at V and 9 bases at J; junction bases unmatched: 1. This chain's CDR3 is CASSLGTSGRGEQFF. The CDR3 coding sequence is TGTGCCAGCAGTTTAGGGACTAGCGGGAGGGGTGAGCAGTTCTTC.

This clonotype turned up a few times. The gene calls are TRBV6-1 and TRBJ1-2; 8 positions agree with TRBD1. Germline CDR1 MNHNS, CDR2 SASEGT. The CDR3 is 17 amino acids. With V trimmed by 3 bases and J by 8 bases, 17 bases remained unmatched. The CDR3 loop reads CASSDLRDRGRSRGYTF. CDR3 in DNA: TGTGCCAGCAGTGACCTACGAGACAGGGGAAGGAGTCGCGGCTACACCTTC.

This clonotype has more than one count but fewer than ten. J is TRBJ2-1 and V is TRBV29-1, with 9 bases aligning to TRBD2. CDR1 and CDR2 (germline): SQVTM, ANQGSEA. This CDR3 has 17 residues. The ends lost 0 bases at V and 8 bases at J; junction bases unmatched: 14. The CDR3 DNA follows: TGCAGCGTTGAAGACCCCCGGGCTAGCGGGGTGGGCTATGAGCAGTTCTTC. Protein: CSVEDPRASGVGYEQFF.

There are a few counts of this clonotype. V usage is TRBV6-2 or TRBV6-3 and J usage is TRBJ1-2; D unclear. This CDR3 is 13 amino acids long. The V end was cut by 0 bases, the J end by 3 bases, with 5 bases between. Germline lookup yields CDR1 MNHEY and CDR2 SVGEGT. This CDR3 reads CASSYSPYYGYTF. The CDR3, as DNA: TGTGCCAGCAGTTACTCCCCCTACTATGGCTACACCTTC.